One sample yielded the 2 T cell receptor beta chains listed below, sequenced in a study of OX40 agonist ivuxolimab in advanced cancers. Here immunoSEQ multiplex PCR was the method, and the copy in TCRdb shows in-frame clones only, minus some. Among 42,000 or so clones, 75% to 90% were seen once, and the ten largest hold about 4.3%. This sample comprised CD4+ or CD8+ T cells sorted from blood, obtained in a trial of the OX40 agonist ivuxolimab. Source of these receptors: an adult with an advanced solid tumor such as melanoma, head and neck, liver or kidney cancer.

The gene calls are TRBV19 and TRBJ1-1, with D possibly TRBD1 on 6 matching bases. The V gene lost 7 bases and the J gene lost 2 bases, with 14 bases spanning the gap. This CDR3 contains 14 residues. Per the germline V gene, CDR1 is LNHDA and CDR2 is SQIVND (reference sequence). The CDR3 DNA reads TGTGCCAGTACTCCGGGACACGGTAACACTGAAGCTTTCTTT. Translating it yields CASTPGHGNTEAFF.

This clone was detected once. V is TRBV6-6 and J is TRBJ2-7; the D is unclear. The CDR3 consists of 15 residues. Germline V gives CDR1 MNHNY, CDR2 SVGAGI (reference sequence). V was pared by 2 bases and J by 0 bases, with 11 bases between. CDR3 nucleotides: TGTGCCAGCAGTTACATGCGTGCCAGCTCCTACGAGCAGTACTTC. Translated: CASSYMRASSYEQYF.